The T cell receptor (beta chain) described here comes from a study of HIV-infected patients and healthy controls. Points from the study as a whole: During therapy, HIV-associated CDR3s fell significantly in frequency, while CMV-associated CDR3s did not change significantly. Compared with controls, mean Gini indices were significantly raised in HIV-infected repertoires, possibly indicating oligoclonality.

On this clonotype: The antigen is unknown. Just one base apart from a much larger clone, this may be a read error.

All unsorted peripheral T cells were captured because whole blood was used without fractionation. Peripheral blood, around 2.5 ml, was drawn for RNA extraction. CDR1 is DFQATT and CDR2 is SNEGSKA in the germline V gene (reference sequence). The CDR3 extends over 12 amino acids. cDNA was made from roughly 470 ng RNA using alpha and beta constant primers. Using multiplexing indices, alpha and beta chain libraries were generated apart by chain-specific third strand synthesis. One entry per CDR3 protein results from TCRdb running MiXCR on the 5' RACE reads. The sample shows around 16,000 distinct CDR3 sequences, under 9.5% of them seen only once.

The chain joins TRBV20-1 to TRBJ2-7; TRBD1 aligns across 9 bases. The sequence was obtained from an adult in good health. Sequencing was performed on blood. The CDR3 DNA reads as TGCAGTGCCCGGGACAGGGACTACGAGCTGTACTTC. This translates into CSARDRDYELYF.